This T cell receptor (beta chain) is drawn from a study of blood T cell repertoires in COVID-19. The CDR3 length is 16 residues. Per germline, CDR1 SGHRS and CDR2 YFSETQ. Trimming took off 0 bases at V and 5 bases at J, with 14 bases between the two ends. This clone is a singleton in its sample. Libraries were prepared by immunoSEQ multiplex PCR; TCRdb keeps only in-frame clonotypes and omits some of them. This sample has approximately 130,000 clones, with less than 90% found just once. The receptor was isolated from a woman aged 50 to 60 who had recovered from COVID-19. The sample taken for sequencing was PBMCs or T cells enriched from blood (not recorded which). The genes are TRBV5-1 and TRBJ2-2; tentatively, D is TRBD1 (6 bases). CDR3 sequence reads: CASSLGPGDYTGELFF. CDR3 DNA: TGCGCCAGCAGCTTGGGACCAGGGGATTATACCGGGGAGCTGTTTTTT.